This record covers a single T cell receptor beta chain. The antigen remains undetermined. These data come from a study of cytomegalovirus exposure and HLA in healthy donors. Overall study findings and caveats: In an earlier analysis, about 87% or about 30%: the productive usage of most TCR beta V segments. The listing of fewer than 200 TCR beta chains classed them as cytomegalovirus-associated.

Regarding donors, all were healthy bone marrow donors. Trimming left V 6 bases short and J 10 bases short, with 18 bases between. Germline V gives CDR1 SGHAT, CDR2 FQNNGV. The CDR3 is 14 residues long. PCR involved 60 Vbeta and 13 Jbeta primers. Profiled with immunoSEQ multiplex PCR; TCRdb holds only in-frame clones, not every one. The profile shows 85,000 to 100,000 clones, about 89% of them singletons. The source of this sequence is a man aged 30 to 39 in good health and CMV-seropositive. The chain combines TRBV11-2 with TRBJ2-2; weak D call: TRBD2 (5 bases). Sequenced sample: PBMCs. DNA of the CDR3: TGTGCCAGCAGACGTGTAGTCGAGGGCGCGGAGCTGTTTTTT. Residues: CASRRVVEGAELFF.